Listed below are T cell receptor beta chains from one sample, sequenced in a study of T cells after somatic rescue of genetic block. Using immunoSEQ multiplex PCR, the repertoire was profiled, and TCRdb retains in-frame clones only, with some absent. The sample shows 110,000 or so clones, around nine tenths of them seen only once. The source material was peripheral blood mononuclear cells (PBMCs). Every receptor here comes from a woman aged 18-29 years. Each CDR3 is given with its conserved first and last residue. Fields, in order: V gene, CDR3 protein.

>TRBV15
CATSTSGTGTYEQYF
>TRBV5-6
CASRPIAGTDTQYF
>TRBV12-5
CASGLGSTGGPYLTSTDTQYF
>TRBV19
CASSNRGAEAFF
>TRBV2
CASRKPGLAGETQYF
>TRBV6-5
CASSRQGAPIEKLFF
>TRBV28
CASSPLGEQYF
>TRBV7-2
CASSAWTSGGRDTQYF
>TRBV5-1
CASSWGEQYF
>TRBV5-4
CASSLPGQIAQETQYF
>TRBV7-6
CASSLVSSGGGEQFF
>TRBV7-3
CASSSQETQYF
>TRBV4-3
CASSQGLTIGFEQFF
>TRBV2
CASSLGTVNTEAFF
>TRBV7-2
CASSFWTGELFF
>TRBV4-3
CASSQVISEVETQYF
>TRBV29-1
CSGQSYNEQFF
>TRBV30
CAWSRSRDSFAQPQHF
>TRBV28
CASSLSGQGAKGYTF
>TRBV7-7
CASSLGTSGNNEQFF
>TRBV7-2
CASSLASSSGVYEQFF
>TRBV11-1
CASSRREPTEAFF
>TRBV30
CAWGEDYYGYTF
>TRBV5-1
CASRWGRGITTDTQYF
>TRBV5-1
CASTFALAGGGGELFF
>TRBV13
CASSLEEGATTNEKLFF
>TRBV19
CASSILQGPSGNTIYF
>TRBV9
CASSAAATGDYEQYF
>TRBV5-1
CASSLVGDSNVGELFF
>TRBV7-2
CASSLDRTGGYGYTF
>TRBV6-6
CASSPLSSGNTIYF
>TRBV19
CASRPRIGADNQPQHF
>TRBV30
CAWSVLRGTDTQYF
>TRBV27
CASRTRDEAFF
>TRBV5-5
CASSPPGGRYEKLFF
>TRBV5-1
CASSGLAGSYEQYF
>TRBV7-8
CASSWTDTDTQYF
>TRBV7-7
CASSLTAAGTDTQYF
>TRBV4-1
CASSQASLQETQYF
>TRBV25-1
CASSGYTEAFF
>TRBV10-3
CAISEGGGRETQYF
>TRBV6-1
CASSVGGRWFTTSTDTQYF
>TRBV19
CASSIDSGANVLTF